The present TCR beta chain was sequenced within a study of T-cell memory formation after mild COVID-19. Study-level findings and limits: CM and EM subsets held most contracting CD4+ clones; EMRA held CD8+ ones.

In germline, CDR1 is KGHDR, CDR2 SFDVKD. J gave up 0 bases and V 12 bases, and 3 bases lay outside the gene matches. This CDR3 contains 13 residues. Each CDR3 protein is one row after TCRdb ran MiXCR on the 5' RACE reads. The table includes about 470,000 distinct CDR3 sequences, about 20% detected once. This clonotype was picked up one time. Its antigen is not known. The clonotype originates from an adult woman who had mild COVID-19 (a few samples of this study predate the infection). Cell type and time point are not known. The chain recombines TRBV24-1 with TRBJ2-3; TRBD2 aligns across 9 bases. The sample consisted of PBMCs or a T cell subset sorted from them (not recorded which). This CDR3 is CAAAGGSTDTQYF. The DNA of the CDR3 is TGTGCCGCCGCGGGGGGGAGCACAGATACGCAGTATTTT.